This note documents a single T cell receptor (beta chain) sequence. As yet, its antigen is unknown. The CDR3 is 14 residues long. Germline CDR1 and CDR2: SNHLY and FYNNEI. The ends lost 6 bases at V and 10 bases at J; junction bases unmatched: 14. This entry is derived from a study of cytomegalovirus exposure and HLA in healthy donors. Study details: Within the Caucasian-associated ancestry cluster were more than 75% of the approximately 400 genotyped donors. General study points: A prior analysis recorded that most TCR beta V segments were productive about 87% or about 30% of the time. TCR sequences were mostly rare, though some public TCRs occurred in many donors. The authors later linked a missense DCLRE1C variant to TCR beta V- and J-gene trimming.

The study ran its PCR with 60 Vbeta and 13 Jbeta primers. Here immunoSEQ multiplex PCR was the method, and the copy in TCRdb shows in-frame clones only, minus some. Among about 110,000 clones listed, about 70% were seen once. The sample consisted of PBMCs. The V call is TRBV2, the J call TRBJ1-1; 7 bases match TRBD1. The sequence derives from a man aged 50 to 59 in good health and CMV-seropositive. The CDR3 protein is CASRRQGATEGAFF. The CDR3 region has the DNA TGTGCCAGCAGAAGACAGGGCGCTACTGAAGGAGCTTTCTTT. Combining the CDR3 with reference TRBV2 and TRBJ1-1 gives the whole variable domain EPEVTQTPSHQVTQMGQEVILRCVPISNHLYFYWYRQILGQKVEFLVSFYNNEISEKSEIFDDQFSVERPDGSNFTLKIRSTKLEDSAMYFCASRRQGATEGAFFGQGTRLTVV.